Presented here are 13 T cell receptor beta chains from one specimen sequenced in a study of cytomegalovirus exposure and HLA in healthy donors. PCR was performed using 60 Vbeta and 13 Jbeta primers. Profiling relied on immunoSEQ multiplex PCR, and the TCRdb table lists in-frame clones only, not all of them. Of about 76,000 clones in the sample, more than 65% were seen once. The material sequenced was PBMCs. The receptors were sampled from a woman between 40 and 50 years old in good health and CMV-seropositive.

The DNA of the CDR3 is TGTGCCAGTAGTATGGTCCGGACACTAAACGAGCAGTACTTC. Amino acids: CASSMVRTLNEQYF. The rearrangement links TRBV19 to TRBJ2-7; D perhaps matches TRBD1 (5 bases). The CDR3 is made up of 14 amino acids. Germline lookup yields CDR1 LNHDA and CDR2 SQIVND (reference sequence). V was pared by 3 bases and J by 5 bases, with 14 bases between.

V usage is TRBV9 and J usage is TRBJ2-5; D gene unclear. The ends were cut back, 2 bases at V and 1 base at J, with 9 bases in the middle. The CDR3 contains 14 residues. Germline V gives CDR1 SGDLS, CDR2 YYNGEE. CDR3 in DNA: TGTGCCAGCAGCGTGGGCCTAACCCAAGAGACCCAGTACTTC. It codes for CASSVGLTQETQYF.

V and J are TRBV4-3 and TRBJ2-2; D perhaps matches TRBD2 (6 bases). The V end lost 0 bases, the J end lost 5 bases, and 16 bases lay between the germline ends. Germline V gene data show CDR1 as LGHNA and CDR2 as YSLEER. The CDR3 covers 17 residues. CDR3 sequence: CASSQDGAGRHTGELFF. The CDR3 DNA sequence: TGCGCCAGCAGCCAAGACGGGGCGGGACGCCATACCGGGGAGCTGTTTTTT.

The J gene is TRBJ1-1, the V gene TRBV15; D call uncertain. Deletions cut 7 bases from V and 0 bases from J, with 9 bases between. CDR1 LNHNV and CDR2 YYDKDF come from the germline V gene (reference sequence). The CDR3 runs to 13 residues. The chain's CDR3 is CATKNGMNTEAFF. The CDR3 bases are TGTGCCACCAAAAACGGGATGAACACTGAAGCTTTCTTT.

This clone was counted only a few times. The gene calls are TRBV27 and TRBJ2-1; no clear D. Germline loops: CDR1 MNHEY, CDR2 SMNVEV (reference sequence). Between the trimmed V and J ends, which lost 2 bases and 7 bases, there was a span of 9 bases. This CDR3 contains 13 residues. CDR3 in amino acids: CASSLTIKNEQFF. The CDR3 nucleotides read TGTGCCAGCAGTTTAACTATTAAGAATGAGCAGTTCTTC.

The genes are TRBV7-6 and TRBJ2-2, with TRBD2 matching 10 bases. CDR3 length: 18 residues. J was trimmed by 6 bases and V by 2 bases; bases with no gene match: 12. In germline, CDR1 is SGHVS, CDR2 FNYEAQ. This CDR3 reads CASSLNFQVAGGPGELFF. The CDR3 DNA reads TGTGCCAGCAGCTTAAACTTCCAGGTAGCGGGAGGTCCCGGGGAGCTGTTTTTT.

A single count supports this clone. The chain is built from TRBV6-1 and TRBJ1-1; weak D call: TRBD1 (6 bases). CDR1 is MNHNS, CDR2 SASEGT, per germline. The V and J ends lost 7 bases and 3 bases respectively, with 18 bases between them. This CDR3 comprises 15 residues. The CDR3 is CASTPWVGGDTEAFF. The DNA for the CDR3 is TGTGCCAGCACCCCCTGGGTAGGGGGGGACACTGAAGCTTTCTTT.

The V call is TRBV27, the J call TRBJ2-5; 8 positions match TRBD1. The length of the CDR3 is 15 residues. CDR1 and CDR2 from the germline V gene are MNHEY and SMNVEV (reference sequence). The V gene end was trimmed by 5 bases and the J gene end by 1 base; junction bases not matched to a gene: 6. CDR3 bases: TGTGCCAGCAGTCTCGGGACAGGCGTCCAAGAGACCCAGTACTTC. This sequence encodes CASSLGTGVQETQYF.

This CDR3 is CASSPSGLEQFF. For the CDR3, the DNA is TGTGCCAGCTCACCTTCAGGGTTGGAGCAGTTCTTC. This chain joins TRBV18 and TRBJ2-1, with D perhaps TRBD1 (5 bases). The CDR3 length is 12 residues. CDR1 and CDR2 (germline): KGHSH, LQKENI. Trimming left V 3 bases short and J 10 bases short, with 10 bases between.

This clone was counted a single time. V usage is TRBV5-4 and J usage is TRBJ2-6; 9 bases line up with TRBD2. Germline CDR1 reads SGHNT; CDR2 reads YYREEE (reference sequence). This CDR3 is 18 amino acids long. Trimming removed 4 bases from V and 1 base from J; junction bases left unmatched: 9. The CDR3 bases are TGTGCCAGCAGCGACAAGCGGGGGGCTCCTTCTGGGGCCAACGTCCTGACTTTC. This gives the protein CASSDKRGAPSGANVLTF. The full variable domain, in which reference TRBV5-4 and TRBJ2-6 provide the parts outside the CDR3, is ETGVTQSPTHLIKTRGQQVTLRCSSQSGHNTVSWYQQALGQGPQFIFQYYREEENGRGNFPPRFSGLQFPNYSSELNVNALELDDSALYLCASSDKRGAPSGANVLTFGAGSRLTVL.

CDR3 sequence (DNA): TGTGCCAGCAGCGTAGGAATCATGGACTTTGGGGAGCTGTTTTTT. Amino acid sequence: CASSVGIMDFGELFF. The chain uses TRBV9 and TRBJ2-2, with D possibly matching TRBD2 (5 bases). This CDR3 is 15 amino acids long. Germline V lookup: CDR1 SGDLS, CDR2 YYNGEE. Trimming stripped 0 bases from V and 8 bases from J, with 14 bases between.

The chain joins TRBV13 to TRBJ1-3; D gene unclear. V was shortened by 3 bases and J by 3 bases, with 18 bases between the two germline ends. The length of the CDR3 is 17 residues. Germline CDR1 PRHDT, CDR2 FYEKMQ (reference sequence). The CDR3 spells CASSLLSGAWVGNTIYF. The CDR3 DNA sequence: TGTGCCAGCAGCTTGTTAAGCGGAGCTTGGGTTGGAAACACCATATATTTT.

CDR3 nucleotides: TGTGCCAGCGCAGGGACAGGGGAGGGCTCACCCCTCCACTTT. As protein: CASAGTGEGSPLHF. The chain joins TRBV2 to TRBJ1-6; 10 bases are a match to TRBD1. V lost 8 bases and J lost 10; bases outside the gene matches: 8. This CDR3 has 14 amino acids. The V gene's germline CDR1 is SNHLY and CDR2 FYNNEI.